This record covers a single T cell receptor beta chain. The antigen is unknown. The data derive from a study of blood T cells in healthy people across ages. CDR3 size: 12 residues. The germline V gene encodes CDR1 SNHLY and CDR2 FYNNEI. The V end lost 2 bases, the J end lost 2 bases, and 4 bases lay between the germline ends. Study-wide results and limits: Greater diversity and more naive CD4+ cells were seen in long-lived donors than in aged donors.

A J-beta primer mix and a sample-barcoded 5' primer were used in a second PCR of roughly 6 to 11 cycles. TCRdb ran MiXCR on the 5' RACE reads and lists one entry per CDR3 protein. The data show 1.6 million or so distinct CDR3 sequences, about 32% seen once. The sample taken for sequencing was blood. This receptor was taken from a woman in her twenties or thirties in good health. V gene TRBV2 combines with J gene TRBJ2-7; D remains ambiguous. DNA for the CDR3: TGTGCCAGCAGTGAAAACGCCTACGAGCAGTACTTC. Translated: CASSENAYEQYF.